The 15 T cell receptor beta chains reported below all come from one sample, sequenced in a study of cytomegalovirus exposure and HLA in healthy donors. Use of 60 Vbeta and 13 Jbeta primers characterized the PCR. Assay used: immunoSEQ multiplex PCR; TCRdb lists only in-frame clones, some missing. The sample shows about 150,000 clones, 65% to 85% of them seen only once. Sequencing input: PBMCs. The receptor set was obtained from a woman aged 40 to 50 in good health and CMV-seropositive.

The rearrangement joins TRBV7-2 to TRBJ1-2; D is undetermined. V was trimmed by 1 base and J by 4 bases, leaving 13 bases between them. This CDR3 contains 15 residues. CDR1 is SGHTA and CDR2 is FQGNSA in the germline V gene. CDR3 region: CASSLDSRGVYGYTF. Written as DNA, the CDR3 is TGTGCCAGCAGCTTAGATTCTCGCGGGGTCTATGGCTACACCTTC. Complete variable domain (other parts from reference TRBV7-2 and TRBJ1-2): GAGVSQSPSNKVTEKGKDVELRCDPISGHTALYWYRQSLGQGLEFLIYFQGNSAPDKSGLPSDRFSAERTGGSVSTLTIQRTQQEDSAVYLCASSLDSRGVYGYTFGSGTRLTVV.

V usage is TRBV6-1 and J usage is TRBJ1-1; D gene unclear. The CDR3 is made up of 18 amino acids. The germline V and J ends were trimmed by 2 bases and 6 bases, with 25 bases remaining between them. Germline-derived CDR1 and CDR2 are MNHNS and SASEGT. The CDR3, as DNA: TGTGCCAGCAGTGAATTGGAGGGAATTGGGTGGGTCGGGCCTGAAGCTTTCTTT. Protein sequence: CASSELEGIGWVGPEAFF.

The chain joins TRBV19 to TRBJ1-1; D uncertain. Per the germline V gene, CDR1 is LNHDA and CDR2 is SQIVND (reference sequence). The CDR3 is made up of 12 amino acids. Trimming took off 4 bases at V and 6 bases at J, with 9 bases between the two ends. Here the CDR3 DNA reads TGTGCCAGTAGTAGAGGACTGCCTGAAGCTTTCTTT. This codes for CASSRGLPEAFF. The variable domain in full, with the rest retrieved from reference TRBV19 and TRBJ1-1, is DGGITQSPKYLFRKEGQNVTLSCEQNLNHDAMYWYRQDPGQGLRLIYYSQIVNDFQKGDIAEGYSVSREKKESFPLTVTSAQKNPTAFYLCASSRGLPEAFFGQGTRLTVV.

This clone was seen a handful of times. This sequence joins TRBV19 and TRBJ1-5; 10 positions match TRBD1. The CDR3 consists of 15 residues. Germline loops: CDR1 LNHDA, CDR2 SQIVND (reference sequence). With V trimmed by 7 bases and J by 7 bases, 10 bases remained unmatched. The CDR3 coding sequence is TGTGCCAGTACCAGACAGGGGGCTCTTGGGCAGCCCCAGCATTTT. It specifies CASTRQGALGQPQHF.

CDR3 sequence: CSARVSYNEQFF. CDR3 nucleotides: TGCAGCGCGAGGGTCTCCTACAATGAGCAGTTCTTC. The rearrangement links TRBV29-1 to TRBJ2-1; possible D gene TRBD2, 5 bases. Trimming pared 7 bases from V and 0 bases from J, leaving 7 bases between. Germline-derived CDR1 and CDR2 are SQVTM and ANQGSEA. This CDR3 contains 12 residues.

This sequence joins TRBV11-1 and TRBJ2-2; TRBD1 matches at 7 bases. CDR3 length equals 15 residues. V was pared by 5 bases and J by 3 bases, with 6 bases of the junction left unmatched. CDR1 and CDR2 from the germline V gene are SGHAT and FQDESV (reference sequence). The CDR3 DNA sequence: TGTGCCAGCAGCGCCGACAGGGTAGACACCGGGGAGCTGTTTTTT. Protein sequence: CASSADRVDTGELFF.

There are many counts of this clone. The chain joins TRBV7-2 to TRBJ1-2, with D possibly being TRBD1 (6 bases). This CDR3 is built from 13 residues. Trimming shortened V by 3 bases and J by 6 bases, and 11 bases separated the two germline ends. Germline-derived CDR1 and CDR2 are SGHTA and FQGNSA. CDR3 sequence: CASSFSRGNGYTF. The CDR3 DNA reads TGTGCCAGCAGCTTCTCCAGGGGCAATGGCTACACCTTC. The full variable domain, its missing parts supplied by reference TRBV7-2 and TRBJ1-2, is GAGVSQSPSNKVTEKGKDVELRCDPISGHTALYWYRQSLGQGLEFLIYFQGNSAPDKSGLPSDRFSAERTGGSVSTLTIQRTQQEDSAVYLCASSFSRGNGYTFGSGTRLTVV.

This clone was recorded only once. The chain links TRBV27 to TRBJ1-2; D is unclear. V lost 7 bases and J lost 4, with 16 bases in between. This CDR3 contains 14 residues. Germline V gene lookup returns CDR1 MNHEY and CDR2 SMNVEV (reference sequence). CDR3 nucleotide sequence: TGTGCCAGCAAAAATACGTGGTCTAGCTATGGCTACACCTTC. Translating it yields CASKNTWSSYGYTF.

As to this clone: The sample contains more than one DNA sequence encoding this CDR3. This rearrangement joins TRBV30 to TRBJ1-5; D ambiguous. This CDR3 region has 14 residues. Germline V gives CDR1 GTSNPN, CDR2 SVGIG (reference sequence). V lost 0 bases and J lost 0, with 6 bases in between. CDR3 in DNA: TGTGCCTGGAGTGTGTCAGATAGCAATCAGCCCCAGCATTTT. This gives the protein CAWSVSDSNQPQHF. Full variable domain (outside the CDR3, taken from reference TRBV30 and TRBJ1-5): SQTIHQWPATLVQPVGSPLSLECTVEGTSNPNLYWYRQAAGRGLQLLFYSVGIGQISSEVPQNLSASRPQDRQFILSSKKLLLSDSGFYLCAWSVSDSNQPQHFGDGTRLSIL.

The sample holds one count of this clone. This CDR3 reads CASSRPPGQGGYEKLFF. The DNA of the CDR3 is TGTGCCAGCAGTCGACCGCCGGGACAGGGGGGGTATGAAAAACTGTTTTTT. The chain has TRBV28 and TRBJ1-4; 11 bases align to TRBD1. The V gene's germline CDR1 is MDHEN and CDR2 SYDVKM. The CDR3 consists of 17 residues. The junction had 11 bases not matched to a gene; V was cut back by 5 bases and J by 6 bases.

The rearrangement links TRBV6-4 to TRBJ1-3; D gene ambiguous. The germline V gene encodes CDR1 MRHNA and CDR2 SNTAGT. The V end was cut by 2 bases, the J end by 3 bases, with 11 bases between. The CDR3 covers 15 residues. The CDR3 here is CASSDGQLNGNTIYF. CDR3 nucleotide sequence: TGTGCCAGCAGTGACGGCCAGTTAAATGGAAACACCATATATTTT.

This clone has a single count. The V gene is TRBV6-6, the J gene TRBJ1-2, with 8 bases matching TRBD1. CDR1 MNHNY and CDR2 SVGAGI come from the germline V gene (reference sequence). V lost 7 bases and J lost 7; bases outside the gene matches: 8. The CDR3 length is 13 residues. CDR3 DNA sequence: TGTGCCAGCATCCCAGACAGGGGTGGTGGCTACACCTTC. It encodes CASIPDRGGGYTF.

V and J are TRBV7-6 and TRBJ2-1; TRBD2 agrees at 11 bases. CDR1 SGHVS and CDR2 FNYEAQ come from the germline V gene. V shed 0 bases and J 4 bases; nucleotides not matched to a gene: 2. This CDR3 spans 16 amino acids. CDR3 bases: TGTGCCAGCAGCTTAGCCGGGACTAGCGGATACAATGAGCAGTTCTTC. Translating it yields CASSLAGTSGYNEQFF.

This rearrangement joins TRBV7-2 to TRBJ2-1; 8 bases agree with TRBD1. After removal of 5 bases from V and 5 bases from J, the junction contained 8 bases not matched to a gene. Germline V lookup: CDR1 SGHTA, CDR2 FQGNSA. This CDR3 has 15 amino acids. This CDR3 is CASSQTQGQDNEQFF. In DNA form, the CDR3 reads TGTGCCAGCAGCCAAACCCAGGGACAGGACAATGAGCAGTTCTTC.

In DNA form, the CDR3 reads TGTGCCAGCTCGAGGGCCGGGGTGAACACTGAAGCTTTCTTT. Its translation is CASSRAGVNTEAFF. This chain uses TRBV6-5 with TRBJ1-1; the D is unclear. V was clipped by 8 bases and J by 0 bases, with 13 bases between them. The germline gives CDR1 MNHEY, CDR2 SVGAGI. The CDR3 has 14 amino acids.